The 18 T cell receptor beta chains reported below all come from one sample, sequenced in a study of blood T cell repertoires in COVID-19. Profiled with immunoSEQ multiplex PCR; TCRdb holds only in-frame clones, not every one. The table lists roughly 95,000 clones, approximately 81% of them singletons. Material: peripheral blood. Receptors originate from a man aged 60-69 years with acute or convalescent COVID-19.

The chain joins TRBV6-6 to TRBJ1-2; 10 nucleotides match TRBD1. This CDR3 contains 16 residues. The junction had 11 bases not matched to a gene; V was cut back by 5 bases and J by 5 bases. Germline assignment: CDR1 MNHNY and CDR2 SVGAGI (reference sequence). The CDR3 sequence is CASSRPQGTGVYGYTF. DNA of the CDR3: TGTGCCAGCAGTCGACCCCAGGGGACAGGGGTGTATGGCTACACCTTC.

The chain links TRBV4-1 to TRBJ2-2; TRBD1 aligns across 7 bases. The ends lost 5 bases at V and 5 bases at J; junction bases unmatched: 11. Per the germline V gene, CDR1 is MGHRA and CDR2 is YSYEKL. The CDR3 loop spans 16 amino acids. CDR3 sequence: CASSSPSGQETGELFF. CDR3 DNA: TGCGCCAGCAGCTCACCATCCGGACAGGAGACCGGGGAGCTGTTTTTT.

The chain combines TRBV15 with TRBJ2-3; 10 bases are shared with TRBD1. The CDR3 is made up of 14 amino acids. CDR1 is LNHNV, CDR2 YYDKDF, per germline (reference sequence). Losses at the gene ends were 1 base for V and 6 bases for J; bases not matched to a gene: 1. The CDR3 region is CATSRGQGADTQYF. The CDR3 DNA reads TGTGCCACCAGCAGAGGACAGGGGGCCGATACGCAGTATTTT.

This CDR3 reads CASSPDRDAQETQYF. The CDR3 nucleotides read TGTGCCAGCTCCCCCGACAGGGATGCCCAAGAGACCCAGTACTTC. The chain links TRBV18 to TRBJ2-5, with 7 bases that match TRBD1. The ends lost 6 bases at V and 1 base at J; junction bases unmatched: 8. CDR1 is KGHSH and CDR2 is LQKENI in the germline V gene. The CDR3 has 15 amino acids.

This clone was counted a few times. The chain is built from TRBV5-1 and TRBJ2-1, with 10 bases that match TRBD2. There are 15 residues in the CDR3. Germline V gives CDR1 SGHRS, CDR2 YFSETQ. J lost 8 bases, V lost 5 bases, and 10 bases had no gene match. In DNA, the CDR3 is TGCGCCAGCAGAGCCGGGACTAGCGTAATCGATGAGCAGTTCTTC. It specifies CASRAGTSVIDEQFF.

The chain joins TRBV7-9 to TRBJ2-7, with TRBD2 matching 9 bases. CDR1 is SEHNR and CDR2 is FQNEAQ in the germline V gene (reference sequence). The CDR3 runs to 15 residues. Trimming took 5 bases from V and 4 from J; bases not matched to a gene: 9. The CDR3 region is CASSITLAGKYEQYF. CDR3 DNA sequence: TGTGCCAGCAGCATTACCCTAGCGGGGAAATACGAGCAGTACTTC.

CDR3 sequence (DNA): TGTGCCAGCAGCTCCACATGGGGGGATAGGGAGACCCAGTACTTC. Protein: CASSSTWGDRETQYF. This chain uses TRBV5-4 with TRBJ2-5; D may be TRBD2 (6 bases). The CDR3 consists of 15 residues. Germline CDR1 is SGHNT and CDR2 is YYREEE (reference sequence). V was trimmed by 3 bases and J by 5 bases, leaving 17 bases between them.

The V call is TRBV6-4, the J call TRBJ1-1, with TRBD1 identical over 11 bases. Germline V CDR1 and CDR2: MRHNA, SNTAGT. The CDR3 contains 16 residues. After removal of 3 bases from V and 6 bases from J, the junction contained 9 bases not matched to a gene. The CDR3 loop is CASSESWTGGRAEAFF. CDR3 DNA sequence: TGTGCCAGCAGTGAGTCTTGGACAGGGGGCCGGGCTGAAGCTTTCTTT.

The rearrangement links TRBV7-9 to TRBJ2-1, with a weak D call TRBD2 (5 bases). The CDR3 is made up of 15 amino acids. Trimming took off 4 bases at V and 7 bases at J, with 17 bases between the two ends. Germline lookup yields CDR1 SEHNR and CDR2 FQNEAQ (reference sequence). The CDR3 loop reads CASSSHGRERNEQFF. CDR3 coding DNA: TGTGCCAGCAGCTCCCATGGACGGGAAAGGAATGAGCAGTTCTTC.

The V and J genes are TRBV6-2 or TRBV6-3 and TRBJ2-7, with no clear D. In germline, CDR1 is MNHEY, CDR2 SVGEGT. Between the trimmed V and J ends, which lost 0 bases and 3 bases, there was a span of 9 bases. The CDR3 extends over 14 amino acids. CDR3 nucleotides: TGTGCCAGCAGTTACTCGGGCCCACTCTACGAGCAGTACGTC. It encodes CASSYSGPLYEQYV.

The rearrangement uses TRBV5-1 and TRBJ1-1, with 11 nucleotides matching TRBD1. The CDR3 loop spans 15 amino acids. Germline assignment: CDR1 SGHRS and CDR2 YFSETQ. V was pared by 3 bases and J by 7 bases, with 8 bases of the junction left unmatched. The CDR3 reads CASSSQTGTGGEAFF. For the CDR3, the DNA is TGCGCCAGCAGCTCACAAACCGGGACAGGGGGTGAAGCTTTCTTT.

V is TRBV27 and J is TRBJ1-5; D is uncertain. The CDR3 totals 14 residues. With 1 base removed from V and 6 bases from J, the gap between germline ends came to 10 bases. Germline loops: CDR1 MNHEY, CDR2 SMNVEV (reference sequence). DNA for the CDR3: TGTGCCAGCAGTTTATTCGGGGAGGGTCAGCCCCAGCATTTT. It specifies CASSLFGEGQPQHF.

The chain links TRBV7-9 to TRBJ2-7; TRBD2 aligns across 8 bases. Germline CDR1 and CDR2: SEHNR and FQNEAQ (reference sequence). V lost 5 bases and J lost 7; bases outside the gene matches: 10. This CDR3 region has 14 residues. The CDR3, as DNA: TGTGCCAGCAGCCGCCGACTAGCGAGGATGGAGCAGTACGTC. Amino acids: CASSRRLARMEQYV.

The rearrangement joins TRBV11-3 to TRBJ2-5, with 8 nucleotides matching TRBD1. This CDR3 region has 14 residues. Germline V gene sequence: CDR1 SGHNT, CDR2 YENEEA. V gave up 1 base and J gave up 5 bases; unmatched junction bases: 3. The CDR3 sequence is CASSLGQGTETQYF. Written as DNA, the CDR3 is TGTGCCAGCAGCTTAGGACAGGGGACGGAGACCCAGTACTTC.

The chain couples TRBV7-2 to TRBJ2-3; 7 positions match TRBD1. The CDR3 is made up of 13 amino acids. The V gene's germline CDR1 is SGHTA and CDR2 FQGNSA. V trimming: 3 bases; J trimming: 4 bases; junction bases outside the gene matches: 1. DNA of the CDR3: TGTGCCAGCAGCTTCCAGGGGGCAGATACGCAGTATTTT. Translated, it gives CASSFQGADTQYF. The complete variable domain, with remaining parts taken from reference TRBV7-2 and TRBJ2-3, reads GAGVSQSPSNKVTEKGKDVELRCDPISGHTALYWYRQSLGQGLEFLIYFQGNSAPDKSGLPSDRFSAERTGGSVSTLTIQRTQQEDSAVYLCASSFQGADTQYFGPGTRLTVL.

This clone was seen a handful of times. J is TRBJ1-3 and V is TRBV11-3; D might be TRBD1 (5 bases). This CDR3 contains 15 residues. Germline CDR1 SGHNT, CDR2 YENEEA. Trimming pared 4 bases from V and 0 bases from J, leaving 10 bases between. The CDR3 DNA reads TGTGCCAGCAGCTCGTCGACAGACTCTGGAAACACCATATATTTT. Encoded protein: CASSSSTDSGNTIYF.

The chain joins TRBV6-5 to TRBJ1-1; D not certain. The V and J ends lost 8 bases and 4 bases respectively, with 11 bases between them. This CDR3 spans 12 amino acids. Germline CDR1 reads MNHEY; CDR2 reads SVGAGI. The CDR3 coding sequence is TGTGCCAGCGGAGGCGGCCCCACTGAAGCTTTCTTT. Translated: CASGGGPTEAFF.

The chain has TRBV24-1 and TRBJ2-5; TRBD2 agrees at 8 bases. V was pared by 0 bases and J by 2 bases, with 4 bases of the junction left unmatched. This CDR3 comprises 16 residues. CDR1 KGHDR and CDR2 SFDVKD come from the germline V gene. The CDR3 DNA reads as TGTGCCACCAGTGATTTGACGGGAGGGACACAAGAGACCCAGTACTTC. This translates into CATSDLTGGTQETQYF.